Detailed here is one TCR beta chain. Germline V gives CDR1 LGHDT, CDR2 YNNKEL (reference sequence). Trimming removed 5 bases from V and 4 bases from J, with 10 bases in between. The CDR3 consists of 13 residues. Measured with immunoSEQ multiplex PCR; TCRdb has only the in-frame clones, and not every one. The sample contains about 290,000 clones, approximately 91% of which appear only once. This specimen comes from a study of blood T cell repertoires in COVID-19. Study-level information: Sample material is recorded as cDNA or gDNA derived from T cells, B-cell-depleted T cells, or PBMCs.

Study members were between about 18 and 100 years old and lived in some 22 US regions. The study assigned cohorts using participant-reported clinical history. Among Cohort 3 donors, those recovered had two negative PCRs, clearance, or symptom resolution. The chain combines TRBV3-1 (or the pseudogene TRBV3-2) with TRBJ2-3; a possible D gene is TRBD2 (6 bases). This sequence originates from a woman in her thirties or forties who had recovered from COVID-19. The sample taken for sequencing was PBMCs or T cells enriched from blood (not recorded which). The CDR3 sequence is CASSARGADTQYF. CDR3 DNA: TGTGCCAGCAGCGCCCGCGGGGCAGATACGCAGTATTTT.